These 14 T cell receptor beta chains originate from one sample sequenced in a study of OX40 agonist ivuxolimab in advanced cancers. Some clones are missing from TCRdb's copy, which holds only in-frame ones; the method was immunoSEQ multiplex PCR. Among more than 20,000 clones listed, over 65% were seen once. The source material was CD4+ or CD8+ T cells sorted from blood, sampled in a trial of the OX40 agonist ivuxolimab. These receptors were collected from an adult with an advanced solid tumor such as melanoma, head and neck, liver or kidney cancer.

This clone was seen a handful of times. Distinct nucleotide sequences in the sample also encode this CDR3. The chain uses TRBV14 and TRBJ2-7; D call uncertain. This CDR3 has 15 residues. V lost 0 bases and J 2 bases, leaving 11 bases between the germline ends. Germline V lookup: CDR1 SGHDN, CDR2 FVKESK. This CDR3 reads CASSQDEALPYEQYF. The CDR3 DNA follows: TGTGCCAGCAGCCAAGATGAAGCACTTCCCTACGAGCAGTACTTC. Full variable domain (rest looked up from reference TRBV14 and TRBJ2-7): EAGVTQFPSHSVIEKGQTVTLRCDPISGHDNLYWYRRVMGKEIKFLLHFVKESKQDESGMPNNRFLAERTGGTYSTLKVQPAELEDSGVYFCASSQDEALPYEQYFGPGTRLTVT.

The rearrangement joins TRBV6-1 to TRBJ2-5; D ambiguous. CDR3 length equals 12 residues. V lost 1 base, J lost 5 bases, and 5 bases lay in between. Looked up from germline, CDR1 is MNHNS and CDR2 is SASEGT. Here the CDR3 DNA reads TGTGCCAGCAGTGAAGATAGGGAGACCCAGTACTTC. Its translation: CASSEDRETQYF.

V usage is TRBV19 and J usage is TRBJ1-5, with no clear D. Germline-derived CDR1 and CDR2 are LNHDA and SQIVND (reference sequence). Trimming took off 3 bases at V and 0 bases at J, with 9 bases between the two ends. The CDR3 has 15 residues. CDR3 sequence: CASSIAGYSNQPQHF. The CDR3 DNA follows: TGTGCCAGTAGTATCGCGGGGTATAGCAATCAGCCCCAGCATTTT.

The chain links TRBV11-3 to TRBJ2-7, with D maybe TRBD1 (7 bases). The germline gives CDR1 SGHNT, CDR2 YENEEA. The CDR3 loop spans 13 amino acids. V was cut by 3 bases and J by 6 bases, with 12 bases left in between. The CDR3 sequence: CASSLTGRTEQYF. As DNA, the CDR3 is TGTGCCAGCAGCTTGACAGGGAGGACCGAGCAGTACTTC. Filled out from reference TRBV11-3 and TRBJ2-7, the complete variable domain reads EAGVVQSPRYKIIEKKQPVAFWCNPISGHNTLYWYLQNLGQGPELLIRYENEEAVDDSQLPKDRFSAERLKGVDSTLKIQPAELGDSAVYLCASSLTGRTEQYFGPGTRLTVT.

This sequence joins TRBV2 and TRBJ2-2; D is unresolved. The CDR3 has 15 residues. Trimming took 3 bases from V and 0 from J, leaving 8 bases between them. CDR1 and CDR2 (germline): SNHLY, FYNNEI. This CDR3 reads CASSETRSNTGELFF. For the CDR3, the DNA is TGTGCCAGCAGTGAGACACGTTCGAACACCGGGGAGCTGTTTTTT.

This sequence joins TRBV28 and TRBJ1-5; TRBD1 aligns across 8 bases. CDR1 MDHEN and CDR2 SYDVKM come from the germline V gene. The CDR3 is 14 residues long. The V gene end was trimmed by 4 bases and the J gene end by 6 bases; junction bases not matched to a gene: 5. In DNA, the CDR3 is TGTGCCAGCAGTTCCGGACAGGGAGTTCAGCCCCAGCATTTT. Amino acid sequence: CASSSGQGVQPQHF.

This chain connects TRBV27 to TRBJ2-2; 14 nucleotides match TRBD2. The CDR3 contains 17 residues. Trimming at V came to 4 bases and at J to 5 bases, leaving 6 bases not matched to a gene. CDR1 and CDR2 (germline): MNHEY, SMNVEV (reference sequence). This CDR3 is CASSWGLAGVGTGELFF. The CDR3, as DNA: TGTGCCAGCAGTTGGGGACTAGCGGGAGTAGGGACCGGGGAGCTGTTTTTT.

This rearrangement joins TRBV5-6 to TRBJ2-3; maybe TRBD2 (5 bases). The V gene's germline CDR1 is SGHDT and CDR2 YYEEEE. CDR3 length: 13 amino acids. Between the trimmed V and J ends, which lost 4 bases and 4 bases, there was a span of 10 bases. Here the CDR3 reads CASSGISADTQYF. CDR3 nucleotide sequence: TGTGCCAGCAGCGGGATTAGCGCAGATACGCAGTATTTT. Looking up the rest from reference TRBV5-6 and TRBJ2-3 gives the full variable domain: DAGVTQSPTHLIKTRGQQVTLRCSPKSGHDTVSWYQQALGQGPQFIFQYYEEEERQRGNFPDRFSGHQFPNYSSELNVNALLLGDSALYLCASSGISADTQYFGPGTRLTVL.

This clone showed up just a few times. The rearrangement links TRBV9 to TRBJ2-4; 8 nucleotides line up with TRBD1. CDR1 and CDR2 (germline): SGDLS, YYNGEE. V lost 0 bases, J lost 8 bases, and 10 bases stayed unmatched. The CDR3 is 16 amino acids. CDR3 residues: CASSVVGSGGADIQYF. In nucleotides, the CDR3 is TGTGCCAGCAGCGTAGTAGGGTCAGGGGGCGCAGACATTCAGTACTTC.

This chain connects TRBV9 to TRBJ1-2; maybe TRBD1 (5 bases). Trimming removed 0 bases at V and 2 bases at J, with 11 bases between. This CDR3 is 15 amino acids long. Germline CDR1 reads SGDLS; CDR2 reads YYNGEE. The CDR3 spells CASSVAPQVNYGYTF. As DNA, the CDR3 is TGTGCCAGCAGCGTAGCCCCACAGGTGAACTATGGCTACACCTTC.

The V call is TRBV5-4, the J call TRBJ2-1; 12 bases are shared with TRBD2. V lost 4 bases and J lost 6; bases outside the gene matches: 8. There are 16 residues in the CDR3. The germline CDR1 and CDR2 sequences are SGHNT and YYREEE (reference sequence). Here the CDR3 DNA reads TGTGCCAGCAGCCCCCCCCTAGCGGGAGGGGTCAATGAGCAGTTCTTC. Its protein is CASSPPLAGGVNEQFF.

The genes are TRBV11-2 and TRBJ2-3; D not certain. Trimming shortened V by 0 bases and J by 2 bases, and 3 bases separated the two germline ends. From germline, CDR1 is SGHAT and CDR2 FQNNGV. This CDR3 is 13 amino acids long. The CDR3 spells CASSLDSTDTQYF. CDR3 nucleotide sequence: TGTGCCAGCAGCTTAGATTCCACAGATACGCAGTATTTT.

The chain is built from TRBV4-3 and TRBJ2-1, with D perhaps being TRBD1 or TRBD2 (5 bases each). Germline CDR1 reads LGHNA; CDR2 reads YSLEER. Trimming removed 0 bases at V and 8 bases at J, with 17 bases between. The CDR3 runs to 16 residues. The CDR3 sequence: CASSQDSGAIRHEQFF. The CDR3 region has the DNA TGCGCCAGCAGCCAAGATTCCGGGGCAATCAGGCATGAGCAGTTCTTC.

Here the CDR3 DNA reads TGTGCCAGCAGCGTAGGTCAATTGAACACTGAAGCTTTCTTT. Protein: CASSVGQLNTEAFF. The V gene is TRBV9, the J gene TRBJ1-1; D ambiguous. Germline CDR1 SGDLS, CDR2 YYNGEE. The CDR3 loop spans 14 amino acids. The V end was cut by 0 bases, the J end by 0 bases, with 6 bases between.